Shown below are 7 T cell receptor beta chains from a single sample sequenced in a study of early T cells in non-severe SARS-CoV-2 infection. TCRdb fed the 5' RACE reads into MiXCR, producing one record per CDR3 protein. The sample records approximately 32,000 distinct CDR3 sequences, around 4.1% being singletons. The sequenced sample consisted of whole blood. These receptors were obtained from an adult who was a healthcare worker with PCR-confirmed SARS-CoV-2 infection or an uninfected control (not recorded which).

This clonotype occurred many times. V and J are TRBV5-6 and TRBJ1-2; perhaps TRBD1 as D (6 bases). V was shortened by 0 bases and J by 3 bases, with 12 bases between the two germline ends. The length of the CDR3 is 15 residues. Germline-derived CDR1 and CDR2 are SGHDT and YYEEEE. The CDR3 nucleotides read TGTGCCAGCAGCTTGGTGCCAGGGGAAGACTATGGCTACACCTTC. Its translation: CASSLVPGEDYGYTF.

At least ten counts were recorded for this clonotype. CDR3 bases: TGTGCCAGCAGCCAAGCCAATCAGCCCCAGCATTTT. It encodes CASSQANQPQHF. The J gene is TRBJ1-5, the V gene TRBV3-1; D ambiguous. This CDR3 has 12 residues. Germline CDR1 LGHDT, CDR2 YNNKEL (reference sequence). The V end was cut by 1 base, the J end by 3 bases, with 1 base between.

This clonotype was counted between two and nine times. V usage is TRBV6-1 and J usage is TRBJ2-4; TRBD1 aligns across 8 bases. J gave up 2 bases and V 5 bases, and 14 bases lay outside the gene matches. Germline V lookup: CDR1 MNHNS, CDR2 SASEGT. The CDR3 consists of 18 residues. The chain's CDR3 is CASSTPLQGVGTKNIQYF. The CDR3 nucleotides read TGTGCCAGCAGTACTCCTCTACAGGGGGTTGGAACCAAAAACATTCAGTACTTC.

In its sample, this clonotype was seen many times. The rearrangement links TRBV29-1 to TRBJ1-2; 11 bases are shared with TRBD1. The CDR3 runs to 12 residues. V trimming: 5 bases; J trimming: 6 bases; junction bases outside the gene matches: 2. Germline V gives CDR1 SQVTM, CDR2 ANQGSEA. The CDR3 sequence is CSVWDRGNGYTF. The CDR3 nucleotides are TGCAGCGTTTGGGACAGGGGGAATGGCTACACCTTC.

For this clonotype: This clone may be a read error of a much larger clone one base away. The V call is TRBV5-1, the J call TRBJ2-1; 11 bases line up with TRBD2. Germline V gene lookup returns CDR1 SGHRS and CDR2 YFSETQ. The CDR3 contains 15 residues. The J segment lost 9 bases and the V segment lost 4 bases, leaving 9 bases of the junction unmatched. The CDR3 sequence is CASSQLAGERIEQFF. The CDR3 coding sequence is TGCGCCAGCAGCCAACTAGCGGGAGAAAGGATTGAGCAGTTCTTC.

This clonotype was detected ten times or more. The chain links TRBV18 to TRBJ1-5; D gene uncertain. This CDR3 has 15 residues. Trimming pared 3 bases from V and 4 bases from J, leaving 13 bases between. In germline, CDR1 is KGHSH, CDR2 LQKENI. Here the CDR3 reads CASSPLPQSNQPQHF. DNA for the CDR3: TGTGCCAGCTCACCGCTCCCACAGAGTAATCAGCCCCAGCATTTT.

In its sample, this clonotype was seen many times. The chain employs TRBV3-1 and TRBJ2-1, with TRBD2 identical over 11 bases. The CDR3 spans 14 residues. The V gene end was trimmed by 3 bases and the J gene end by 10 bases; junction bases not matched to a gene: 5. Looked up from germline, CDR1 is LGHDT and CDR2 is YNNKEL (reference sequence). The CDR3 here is CASSHSPSGGEQFF. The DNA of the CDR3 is TGTGCCAGCAGCCACTCGCCTAGCGGGGGGGAGCAGTTCTTC.